The sequence of this TCR beta chain was determined in a study of T-cell reconstitution after alpha-beta-depleted transplantation in children. J lost 8 bases, V lost 2 bases, and 12 bases had no gene match. The germline V gene encodes CDR1 SGHAT and CDR2 FQNNGV. The CDR3 sequence is 16 residues long. The table lists this clonotype with many counts. TCRbeta library preparation incorporated unique molecular identifiers. TCRdb fed the PCR reads into MiXCR, producing one record per CDR3 protein. The sample records roughly 180,000 distinct CDR3 sequences, about 14% being singletons. The TCR sequence derives from a human donor who donated a stem cell graft to a child with acute lymphoblastic leukemia. Material: PBMCs from the stem cell graft donor, obtained from the stem cell graft. The J gene is TRBJ2-1, the V gene TRBV11-2, with 7 bases lining up with TRBD2. The CDR3, as DNA: TGTGCCAGCAGCTTATTAGGCGGAGCGGGACGGGATGAGCAGTTCTTC. It specifies CASSLLGGAGRDEQFF.